A selection of T cell receptor beta chains follows, all from one sample in a study of cytomegalovirus exposure and HLA in healthy donors. Produced via immunoSEQ multiplex PCR; TCRdb's table is partial and in-frame only. The sample has some 150,000 clones, approximately 78% seen once; the top ten hold more than 4%. Material for sequencing was PBMCs. Receptor source: a woman aged 40 to 49 in good health and CMV-seropositive. Both conserved end residues are part of each CDR3. The order of the fields is V gene, D gene, clone size, J gene, CDR3 DNA, CDR3 protein. A D gene is named only where the DNA matches it firmly. A clone size is listed for some rows: how often the clone was seen (once, few, many), or a class if it is expanded.

TRBV6-5,TRBD2,NA,TRBJ2-5,TGTGCCAGCACCTCCGGAGAGGCCGGCGGGGGGCAGTACTTC,CASTSGEAGGGQYF
TRBV7-9,TRBD2,NA,TRBJ2-3,TGTGCCAGCAGCTTTAATGCTAGCGGGAGAAATACGCAGTATTTT,CASSFNASGRNTQYF
TRBV4-1,TRBD2,NA,TRBJ2-2,TGCGCCAGCAGCCCGGGAGGGGGACGGACCGGGGAGCTGTTTTTT,CASSPGGGRTGELFF
TRBV5-4,TRBD1,NA,TRBJ1-6,TGTGCCAGCAGTTCAAACAGGGGGGAATCACCCCTCCACTTT,CASSSNRGESPLHF
TRBV6-1,NA,NA,TRBJ2-1,TGTGCCAGCATCCTAAAGAGTGAGCAGTTCTTC,CASILKSEQFF
TRBV28,TRBD2,once,TRBJ2-2,TGTGCCAGCAGGGGGAGCGGGAGGGCGAACACCGGGGAGCTGTTTTTT,CASRGSGRANTGELFF
TRBV6-1,TRBD2,few,TRBJ2-1,TGTGCCAGCAAGCCCGAGGGGCTAGCGGGAGCTGAGCAGTTCTTC,CASKPEGLAGAEQFF
TRBV30,NA,NA,TRBJ1-1,TGTGCCTGGATACCCGCAGGGATAAGAGCTTTCTTT,CAWIPAGIRAFF
TRBV7-6,NA,NA,TRBJ2-1,TGTGCCAGCAGCTTAGATGACTCGCGGTCCTACAATGAGCAGTTCTTC,CASSLDDSRSYNEQFF
TRBV28,NA,NA,TRBJ1-2,TGTGCCAGCATTCATCGCGGGGTTGGCTACACCTTC,CASIHRGVGYTF
TRBV6-5,NA,few,TRBJ2-1,TGTGCCAGCAGTTACTCGTCGGGGGATGTATACAATGAGCAGTTCTTC,CASSYSSGDVYNEQFF
TRBV27,NA,NA,TRBJ2-5,TGTGCCAGCAGTTTAAACCTACAAGAGACCCAGTACTTC,CASSLNLQETQYF
TRBV5-1,NA,NA,TRBJ2-2,TGCGCCAGCAGCTTTGTAGGTGGAGCCGGGGAGCTGTTTTTT,CASSFVGGAGELFF
TRBV11-2,TRBD2,once,TRBJ2-7,TGTGCCAGCAGCGGAACTAGCGGGGGGCCTGTCTCCTACGAGCAGTACTTC,CASSGTSGGPVSYEQYF
TRBV12-2,NA,NA,TRBJ2-5,TGTGCAAGTCGCTTAAGGGGGACCGGGACTAGCGGGGAGCAAGAGACCCAGTACTTC,CASRLRGTGTSGEQETQYF
TRBV9,NA,NA,TRBJ2-5,TGTGCCAGCAGCGTAGAAACAGAAGAGACCCAGTACTTC,CASSVETEETQYF
TRBV5-1,TRBD2,NA,TRBJ2-7,TGCGCCAGCAGCTTGATCGCCGGGACTAGCGGGACCTACGAGCAGTACTTC,CASSLIAGTSGTYEQYF
TRBV6-1,TRBD2,NA,TRBJ2-7,TGTGCCAGCAGTTCGAGCGGGGACTCCTACGAGCAGTACTTC,CASSSSGDSYEQYF
TRBV7-9,TRBD1,NA,TRBJ2-6,TGTGCCAGCAGCTTCCCGGGACAGGGGCAGGGTGGGGCCAACGTCCTGACTTTC,CASSFPGQGQGGANVLTF
TRBV4-1,TRBD2,NA,TRBJ2-7,TGCGCCAGCAGCCTACTAGCGGGAGGGGAAAGCTCCTACGAGCAGTACTTC,CASSLLAGGESSYEQYF
TRBV30,NA,NA,TRBJ1-2,TGTGCCAGCAGCCCGGGGTCCGCTAACTATGGCTACACCTTC,CASSPGSANYGYTF
TRBV7-6,TRBD2,NA,TRBJ2-2,TGTGCCAGCAGCTTAAGGTTGGCGGGAGGGCAGGCCGGGGAGCTGTTTTTT,CASSLRLAGGQAGELFF
TRBV4-2,TRBD1,few,TRBJ1-1,TGTGCCAGCAGCCAAGAAGGAACAGGGGGCACTGAAGCTTTCTTT,CASSQEGTGGTEAFF
TRBV6-1,NA,NA,TRBJ2-3,TGTGCCAGCAGTGTGGGGAGGAGGGTAGGATCAGATACGCAGTATTTT,CASSVGRRVGSDTQYF